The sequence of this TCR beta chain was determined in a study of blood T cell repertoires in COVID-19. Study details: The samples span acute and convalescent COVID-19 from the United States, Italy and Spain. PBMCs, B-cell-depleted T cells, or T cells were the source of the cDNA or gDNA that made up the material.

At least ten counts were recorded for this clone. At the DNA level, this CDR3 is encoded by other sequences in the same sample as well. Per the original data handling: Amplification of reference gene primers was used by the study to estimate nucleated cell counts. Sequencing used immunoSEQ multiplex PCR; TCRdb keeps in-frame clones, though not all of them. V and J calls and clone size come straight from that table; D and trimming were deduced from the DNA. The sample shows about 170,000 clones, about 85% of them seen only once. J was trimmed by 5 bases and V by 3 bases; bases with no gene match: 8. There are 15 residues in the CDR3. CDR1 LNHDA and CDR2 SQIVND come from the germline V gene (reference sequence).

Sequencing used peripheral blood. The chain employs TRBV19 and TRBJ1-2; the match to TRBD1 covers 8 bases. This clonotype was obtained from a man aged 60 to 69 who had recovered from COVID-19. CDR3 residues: CASSISRTGTYGYTF. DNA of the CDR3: TGTGCCAGTAGTATCTCCCGGACAGGGACGTATGGCTACACCTTC. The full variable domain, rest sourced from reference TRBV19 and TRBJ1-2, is DGGITQSPKYLFRKEGQNVTLSCEQNLNHDAMYWYRQDPGQGLRLIYYSQIVNDFQKGDIAEGYSVSREKKESFPLTVTSAQKNPTAFYLCASSISRTGTYGYTFGSGTRLTVV.